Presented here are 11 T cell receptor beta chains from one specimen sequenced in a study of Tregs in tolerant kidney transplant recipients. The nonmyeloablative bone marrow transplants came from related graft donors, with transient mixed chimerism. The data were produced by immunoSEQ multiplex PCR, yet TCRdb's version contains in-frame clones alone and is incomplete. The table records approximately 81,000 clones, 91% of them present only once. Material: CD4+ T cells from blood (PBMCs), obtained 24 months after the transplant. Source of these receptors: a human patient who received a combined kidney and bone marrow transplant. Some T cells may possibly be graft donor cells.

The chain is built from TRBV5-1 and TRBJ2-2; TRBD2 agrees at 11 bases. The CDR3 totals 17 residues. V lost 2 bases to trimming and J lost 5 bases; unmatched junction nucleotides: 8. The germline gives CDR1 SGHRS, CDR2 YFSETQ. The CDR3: CASSFLAGGPGTGELFF. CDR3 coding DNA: TGCGCCAGCAGCTTTTTAGCGGGGGGGCCTGGGACCGGGGAGCTGTTTTTT.

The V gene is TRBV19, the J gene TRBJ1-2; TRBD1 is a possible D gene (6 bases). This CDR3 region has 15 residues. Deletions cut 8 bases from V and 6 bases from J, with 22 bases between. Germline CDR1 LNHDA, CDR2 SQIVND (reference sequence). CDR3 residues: CASRSRDNPWNGYTF. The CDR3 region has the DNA TGTGCCAGTCGCTCCCGGGACAACCCCTGGAATGGCTACACCTTC.

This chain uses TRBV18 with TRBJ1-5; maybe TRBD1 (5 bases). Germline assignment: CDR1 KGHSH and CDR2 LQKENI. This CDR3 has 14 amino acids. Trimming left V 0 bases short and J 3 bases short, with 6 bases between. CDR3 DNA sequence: TGTGCCAGCTCACCACCGACAGACAATCAGCCCCAGCATTTT. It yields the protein CASSPPTDNQPQHF.

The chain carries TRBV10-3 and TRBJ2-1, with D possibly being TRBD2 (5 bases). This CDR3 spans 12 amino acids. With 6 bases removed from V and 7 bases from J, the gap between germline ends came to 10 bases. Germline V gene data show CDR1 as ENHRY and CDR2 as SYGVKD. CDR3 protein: CAIRESGNEQFF. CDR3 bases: TGTGCCATCAGAGAGAGCGGAAATGAGCAGTTCTTC.

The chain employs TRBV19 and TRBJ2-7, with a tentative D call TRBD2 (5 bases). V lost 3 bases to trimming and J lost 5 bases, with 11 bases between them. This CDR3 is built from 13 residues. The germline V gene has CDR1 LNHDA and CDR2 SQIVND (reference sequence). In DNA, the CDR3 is TGTGCCAGTAGTATTCTAGCCAACCACGAGCAGTACTTC. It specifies CASSILANHEQYF.

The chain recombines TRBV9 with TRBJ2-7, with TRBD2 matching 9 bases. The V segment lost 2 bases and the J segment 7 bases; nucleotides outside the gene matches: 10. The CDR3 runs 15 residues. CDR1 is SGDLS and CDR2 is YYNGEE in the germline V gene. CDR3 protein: CASSVPLAGAEEQYF. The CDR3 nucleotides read TGTGCCAGCAGCGTGCCACTAGCGGGTGCCGAGGAGCAGTACTTC.

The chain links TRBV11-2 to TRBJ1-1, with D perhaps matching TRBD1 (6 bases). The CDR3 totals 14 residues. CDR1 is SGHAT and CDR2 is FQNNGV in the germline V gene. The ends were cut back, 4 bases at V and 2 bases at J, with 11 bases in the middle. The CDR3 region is CASSSGHFNTEAFF. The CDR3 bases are TGTGCCAGCAGCTCGGGACATTTCAACACTGAAGCTTTCTTT.

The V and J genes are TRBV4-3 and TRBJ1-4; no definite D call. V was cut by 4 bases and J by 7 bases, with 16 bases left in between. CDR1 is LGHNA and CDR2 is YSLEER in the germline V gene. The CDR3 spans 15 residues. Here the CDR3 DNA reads TGCGCCAGCAGCCCGGTTGGAGGAGTAAGTGAAAAACTGTTTTTT. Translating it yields CASSPVGGVSEKLFF.

The CDR3, as DNA: TGTGCCAGCGACAATCCGGGACAGGGGTACGAGCAGTACTTC. Translating gives CASDNPGQGYEQYF. The chain recombines TRBV19 with TRBJ2-7; the match to TRBD1 covers 10 bases. CDR1 is LNHDA and CDR2 is SQIVND in the germline V gene (reference sequence). The CDR3 has 14 residues. The V segment lost 9 bases and the J segment 4 bases; nucleotides outside the gene matches: 9.

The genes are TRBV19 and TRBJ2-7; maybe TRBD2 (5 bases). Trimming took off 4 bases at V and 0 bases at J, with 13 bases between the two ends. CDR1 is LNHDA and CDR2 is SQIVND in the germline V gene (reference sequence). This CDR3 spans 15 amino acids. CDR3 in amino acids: CASSTIPGYSYEQYF. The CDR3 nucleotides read TGTGCCAGTAGTACAATTCCGGGATACTCCTACGAGCAGTACTTC.

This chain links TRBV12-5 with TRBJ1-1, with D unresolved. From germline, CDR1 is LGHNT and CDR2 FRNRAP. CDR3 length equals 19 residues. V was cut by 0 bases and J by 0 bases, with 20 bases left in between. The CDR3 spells CASGLVGKDEEGMNTEAFF. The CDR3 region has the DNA TGTGCTAGTGGTTTGGTAGGGAAGGATGAGGAGGGCATGAACACTGAAGCTTTCTTT.